These 15 T cell receptor beta chains came from one sample sequenced in a study of human T cells and chemical hapten exposure. Time point denoted: pre-sensitization, week 0. The treatment was: therapeutic diphenylcyclopropenone sensitization with weekly scalp DPC. TCRdb passed the RACE reads through MiXCR, listing each CDR3 protein once. The sample shows about 260,000 distinct CDR3 sequences, over 8% of them seen only once. This specimen was whole blood, taken in connection with sensitization to the hapten diphenylcyclopropenone (DPC). The receptors were gathered from a woman aged 40 to 50 with alopecia areata. Some clones in this sample may be carry-over from other donors' samples.

The chain has TRBV23-1 and TRBJ2-2; D remains ambiguous. TRBV23-1 is known as an ORF, though its function is uncertain. V lost 0 bases and J lost 0, with 8 bases in between. The CDR3 extends over 16 amino acids. The CDR3 DNA follows: TGCGCCAGCAGTCAATCGGAAGGGACGAACACCGGGGAGCTGTTTTTT. Translated: CASSQSEGTNTGELFF.

This clonotype appeared a few times. The chain is built from TRBV7-9 and TRBJ2-7; 9 bases line up with TRBD1. V was clipped by 4 bases and J by 2 bases; unmatched bases: 9. The CDR3 contains 16 residues. Germline V gene lookup returns CDR1 SEHNR and CDR2 FQNEAQ (reference sequence). CDR3 region: CASSSTGTGLTYEQYF. In nucleotides, the CDR3 is TGTGCCAGCAGCTCAACCGGGACAGGGTTAACCTACGAGCAGTACTTC.

This clonotype occurred many times. V usage is TRBV20-1 and J usage is TRBJ2-1; no definite D call. The V and J ends lost 2 bases and 4 bases respectively, with 6 bases between them. The CDR3 covers 12 residues. Germline CDR1 DFQATT, CDR2 SNEGSKA (reference sequence). The CDR3 is CSARRAYNEQFF. CDR3 bases: TGCAGTGCTAGAAGGGCTTACAATGAGCAGTTCTTC.

There are a few counts of this clonotype. The V and J genes are TRBV5-1 and TRBJ1-1; 7 bases agree with TRBD1. The V and J ends lost 2 bases and 5 bases, in that order; junction bases with no gene match: 6. CDR1 is SGHRS, CDR2 YFSETQ, per germline. The CDR3 is 14 amino acids. CDR3 nucleotide sequence: TGCGCCAGCAGCTTCACGACAGGGATTACTGAAGCTTTCTTT. Protein: CASSFTTGITEAFF.

This clonotype was counted only a few times. V usage is TRBV29-1 and J usage is TRBJ1-1, with TRBD1 identical over 10 bases. J lost 4 bases, V lost 7 bases, and 6 bases had no gene match. CDR1 is SQVTM and CDR2 is ANQGSEA in the germline V gene. This CDR3 has 13 residues. The CDR3 reads CSAVDRGGTEAFF. The CDR3, as DNA: TGCAGCGCCGTGGACAGGGGGGGCACTGAAGCTTTCTTT.

V and J are TRBV3-1 and TRBJ1-1; a weak D match, TRBD1 (5 bases). The CDR3 covers 13 residues. V was clipped by 4 bases and J by 5 bases, with 11 bases between them. Germline loops: CDR1 LGHDT, CDR2 YNNKEL (reference sequence). CDR3 sequence reads: CASSPGLRTEAFF. The CDR3 DNA reads TGTGCCAGCAGCCCGGGACTCCGAACTGAAGCTTTCTTT.

This clonotype was picked up a small number of times. This rearrangement joins TRBV10-3 to TRBJ2-5; 7 positions agree with TRBD2. V lost 0 bases, J lost 5 bases, and 3 bases stayed unmatched. Germline loops: CDR1 ENHRY, CDR2 SYGVKD. The CDR3 has 14 amino acids. The CDR3 is CAISESSGIETQYF. CDR3 bases: TGTGCCATCAGTGAGTCGAGCGGGATCGAGACCCAGTACTTC.

This clonotype has a count of ten or more. CDR3 residues: CAISESGTQFF. In DNA, the CDR3 is TGTGCCATCAGTGAGTCTGGGACGCAGTTCTTC. The chain is built from TRBV10-3 and TRBJ2-1; the D call may be TRBD1 or TRBD2 (5 bases each). Trimming stripped 0 bases from V and 12 bases from J, with 6 bases between. The CDR3 runs to 11 residues. Germline values: CDR1 ENHRY, CDR2 SYGVKD.

The table lists this clonotype with a few counts. The rearrangement uses TRBV6-5 and TRBJ1-1; TRBD1 is a possible D gene (5 bases). The V gene's germline CDR1 is MNHEY and CDR2 SVGAGI. The CDR3 extends over 17 amino acids. The V gene lost 2 bases and the J gene lost 0 bases, with 16 bases spanning the gap. CDR3 nucleotide sequence: TGTGCCAGCAGTTACGGGGCGCTTAGAGGGGTGAACACTGAAGCTTTCTTT. It yields the protein CASSYGALRGVNTEAFF.

This clonotype was detected only a few times. The chain recombines TRBV30 with TRBJ2-5, with D perhaps TRBD2 (6 bases). Germline-derived CDR1 and CDR2 are GTSNPN and SVGIG (reference sequence). Deletions cut 8 bases from V and 1 base from J, with 14 bases between. This CDR3 has 13 residues. The CDR3 DNA reads TGTGCCGCAGGGAGGAGGCTCCAAGAGACCCAGTACTTC. Translated: CAAGRRLQETQYF.

There are a few counts of this clonotype. V and J are TRBV2 and TRBJ2-7; D unresolved. V was trimmed by 4 bases and J by 4 bases, leaving 5 bases between them. The V gene's germline CDR1 is SNHLY and CDR2 FYNNEI. CDR3 length: 11 residues. This CDR3 reads CASSAWYEQYF. The DNA for the CDR3 is TGTGCCAGCAGTGCTTGGTACGAGCAGTACTTC.

The CDR3 region is CASRRDQETQYF. The CDR3 region has the DNA TGTGCCAGCAGACGAGATCAAGAGACCCAGTACTTC. This sequence joins TRBV27 and TRBJ2-5; D unresolved. The CDR3 has 12 residues. The V end was cut by 6 bases, the J end by 2 bases, with 7 bases between. The V gene's germline CDR1 is MNHEY and CDR2 SMNVEV (reference sequence).

This clonotype was counted only a few times. The genes are TRBV3-1 and TRBJ1-2; TRBD1 is a possible D gene (5 bases). Trimming left V 1 base short and J 4 bases short, with 10 bases between. The CDR3 runs to 14 residues. From germline, CDR1 is LGHDT and CDR2 YNNKEL (reference sequence). The CDR3 DNA is TGTGCCAGCAGCCAAGGGGGGACGGCCTATGGCTACACCTTC. This translates into CASSQGGTAYGYTF.

J is TRBJ2-1 and V is TRBV3-1; a weak D match, TRBD2 (5 bases). Trimming removed 1 base at V and 5 bases at J, with 9 bases between. In germline, CDR1 is LGHDT, CDR2 YNNKEL (reference sequence). The CDR3 length is 14 residues. CDR3 bases: TGTGCCAGCAGCCAAGTCCCCGGGGACAATGAGCAGTTCTTC. Amino acid sequence: CASSQVPGDNEQFF.

In this sample, this clonotype turned up a few times. The chain recombines TRBV10-3 with TRBJ2-5, with 7 bases aligning to TRBD1. Germline CDR1 and CDR2: ENHRY and SYGVKD. The ends lost 6 bases at V and 2 bases at J; junction bases unmatched: 6. This CDR3 has 14 amino acids. CDR3 DNA: TGTGCCATCAGCGACCGGGACAGACAAGAGACCCAGTACTTC. Protein product: CAISDRDRQETQYF.